Each of the 7 T cell receptor beta chains below was sequenced from the same sample in a study of Graves' ophthalmopathy and Graves' hyperthyroidism. RNA transcripts were the template, and TCR beta CDR3 regions were amplified from them. HTBI primers were employed in first-round RT-PCR, then a second-round multiplex PCR followed. TCRdb processed the multiplex PCR reads anew with MiXCR; each CDR3 protein has one entry. The sample lists roughly 350,000 distinct CDR3 sequences, roughly 15% occurring once. The sample consisted of peripheral blood. All receptors come from an adult woman with stable Graves' hyperthyroidism.

This chain connects TRBV27 to TRBJ2-7, with D possibly called TRBD1 or TRBD2 (5 bases each). Trimming took off 5 bases at V and 2 bases at J, with 16 bases between the two ends. In germline, CDR1 is MNHEY, CDR2 SMNVEV (reference sequence). This CDR3 spans 15 amino acids. DNA for the CDR3: TGTGCCAGCAGTCTCCGGGGCGGAACAACCTACGAGCAGTACTTC. The encoded protein is CASSLRGGTTYEQYF.

This clonotype was counted between two and nine times. This sequence may be a read error, since a much larger clone differs from it by one base. Since no conserved phenylalanine or tryptophan closes the CDR3, a read error is the likely cause. V is TRBV2 and J is TRBJ1-1, with 12 bases fitting TRBD1. Germline CDR1 and CDR2: SNHLY and FYNNEI. Germline trimming cut 6 bases from V and 6 bases from J; bases unmatched to any gene: 8. This CDR3 is 15 amino acids long. DNA for the CDR3: TGTGCCAGCAGGGGCCGGGACAGGGGGCTTGCTGAAGCTTTCTTG. Translating gives CASRGRDRGLAEAFL.

This clonotype has more than one count but fewer than ten. The rearrangement uses TRBV19 and TRBJ1-5; possibly TRBD1 for D (5 bases). Trimming pared 10 bases from V and 4 bases from J, leaving 11 bases between. Germline CDR1 and CDR2: LNHDA and SQIVND (reference sequence). The CDR3 sequence is 12 residues long. CDR3 bases: TGTGCCACCAGGGAGGGGAATCAGCCCCAGCATTTT. Protein product: CATREGNQPQHF.

Ten or more counts support this clonotype. The gene calls are TRBV24-1 and TRBJ1-5; D is perhaps TRBD1 (5 bases). V lost 9 bases, J lost 6 bases, and 17 bases lay in between. CDR1 and CDR2 from the germline V gene are KGHDR and SFDVKD. The CDR3 runs 14 residues. Written as DNA, the CDR3 is TGTGCCACCTCGGGAGCTCTTCAGGGTCAGCCCCAGCATTTT. Translating gives CATSGALQGQPQHF.

This clonotype was picked up many times. The genes are TRBV29-1 and TRBJ2-7, with 12 bases that match TRBD2. Germline CDR1 reads SQVTM; CDR2 reads ANQGSEA. The CDR3 sequence is 13 residues long. The V segment lost 4 bases and the J segment 3 bases; nucleotides outside the gene matches: 1. This chain's CDR3 is CSVATSGSYEQYF. CDR3 nucleotide sequence: TGCAGCGTTGCGACTAGCGGGAGCTACGAGCAGTACTTC.

There are many counts of this clonotype. The chain recombines TRBV27 with TRBJ2-5, with 7 positions matching TRBD1. Germline loops: CDR1 MNHEY, CDR2 SMNVEV (reference sequence). V dropped 2 bases and J dropped 5; count of bases not matched to a gene: 8. The CDR3 totals 15 residues. The CDR3 DNA sequence: TGTGCCAGCAGTTTAGCAGGGGGTACTTTGGAGACCCAGTACTTC. Translation gives CASSLAGGTLETQYF.

The sample holds many counts of this clonotype. This rearrangement joins TRBV14 to TRBJ2-5, with no clear D. Trimming took off 2 bases at V and 1 base at J, with 2 bases between the two ends. Germline lookup yields CDR1 SGHDN and CDR2 FVKESK. The CDR3 is 12 amino acids. CDR3 coding DNA: TGTGCCAGCAGCCAAATCCAAGAGACCCAGTACTTC. Translated, it gives CASSQIQETQYF.